This T cell receptor beta chain came from a study of regulatory T cells in long-lasting Graves disease. Study information: Patients met the persistent Graves' disease definition after over 5 years of antithyroid drugs with positive TSH receptor antibodies.

This clonotype was seen repeatedly, ten times or more. The antigen is undetermined. Time point denoted: persistent/refractory GD, antithyroid drugs over 5 years with positive TRAb. After RNA was extracted from PBMCs, the TCR library was made from it. In each case, Graves' disease was diagnosed per American Thyroid Association guidelines. The patients included were those that came from an endocrinology department in Xi'an, China. CDR3 regions were amplified by Arm-PCR using iRepertoire HTBI primers to build TCR beta libraries. TCRdb used MiXCR to reprocess the multiplex PCR reads, holding one entry per CDR3 protein. The sample lists hundreds of thousands of distinct CDR3 sequences, around a fifth occurring once. Whole-study results and caveats: Lower TCR diversity was seen in persistent Graves' patients than in newly diagnosed ones.

This specimen consisted of peripheral blood mononuclear cells (PBMCs), obtained when the disease was refractory, from a patient treated with antithyroid drugs. This receptor was obtained from a female donor with Graves disease.

The CDR3 reads CASMPTGTGSTEAFF. The CDR3 nucleotides read TGTGCCAGCATGCCTACCGGGACAGGGAGCACTGAAGCTTTCTTT. The chain links TRBV12-3 or TRBV12-4 to TRBJ1-1, with 9 positions matching TRBD1. The CDR3 contains 15 residues. The ends lost 7 bases at V and 4 bases at J; junction bases unmatched: 10.